A single sample gave rise to the 19 T cell receptor beta chains below, sequenced in a study of T cell clones after liver transplantation. Repertoires were generated with immunoSEQ multiplex PCR, while TCRdb's copy carries only in-frame clones and drops some. The sample includes some 57,000 clones, under 85% seen only once; the top ten take around 8.9%. Sequenced here: CD4+ T cells from blood, sampled at the 22-month timepoint. The source is a human patient who received a liver transplant. The graft donor may be the source of some T cells.

The V call is TRBV18, the J call TRBJ1-5; D unresolved. Per germline, CDR1 KGHSH and CDR2 LQKENI. Deletions cut 5 bases from V and 0 bases from J, with 14 bases between. This CDR3 has 16 residues. The CDR3 sequence: CASSSGRSNSNQPQHF. Here the CDR3 DNA reads TGTGCCAGCTCATCGGGAAGGAGTAATAGCAATCAGCCCCAGCATTTT.

This clone is labeled as medium-sized. The genes are TRBV7-2 and TRBJ1-1; D call uncertain. The CDR3 runs to 14 residues. The germline gives CDR1 SGHTA, CDR2 FQGNSA. V dropped 5 bases and J dropped 3 bases, with 13 bases sitting between them. The CDR3 protein is CASSPHTLYTEAFF. The CDR3 region has the DNA TGTGCCAGCAGCCCACACACCCTATACACTGAAGCTTTCTTT.

The V call is TRBV7-2, the J call TRBJ2-7; D perhaps matches TRBD2 (5 bases). The germline CDR1 and CDR2 sequences are SGHTA and FQGNSA. The CDR3 is 18 residues long. V lost 2 bases and J 5 bases, leaving 25 bases between the germline ends. CDR3 region: CASSLLALWASQSNEQYF. The CDR3 nucleotides read TGTGCCAGCAGCTTACTAGCCCTTTGGGCTTCACAAAGCAACGAGCAGTACTTC.

The rearrangement links TRBV6-6 to TRBJ1-1; D uncertain. The CDR3 runs to 13 residues. With 4 bases removed from V and 1 base from J, the gap between germline ends came to 7 bases. From germline, CDR1 is MNHNY and CDR2 SVGAGI (reference sequence). The CDR3 loop reads CASSFTGNTEAFF. The CDR3 nucleotides are TGTGCCAGCAGTTTCACGGGGAACACTGAAGCTTTCTTT.

J is TRBJ2-5 and V is TRBV27; TRBD2 aligns across 14 bases. The CDR3 spans 17 residues. V lost 5 bases to trimming and J lost 0 bases; unmatched junction nucleotides: 5. Germline V CDR1 and CDR2: MNHEY, SMNVEV (reference sequence). CDR3 nucleotide sequence: TGTGCCAGCAGTATCGGACTAGCGGGGGGCTACCAAGAGACCCAGTACTTC. It translates to CASSIGLAGGYQETQYF.

A single count supports this clone. The CDR3 ends on some other residue instead of the conserved phenylalanine or tryptophan, so this is likely a read error. The V gene is TRBV5-1, the J gene TRBJ1-1; 7 nucleotides align to TRBD1. Germline trimming cut 1 base from V and 3 bases from J; bases unmatched to any gene: 0. This CDR3 spans 13 amino acids. CDR1 is SGHRS, CDR2 YFSETQ, per germline. The CDR3 loop is CASSLTGDTEAFL. The CDR3 DNA sequence: TGCGCCAGCAGCTTGACAGGGGACACTGAAGCTTTCCTT.

CDR3 sequence reads: CAWISGGYMNTEAFF. As DNA, the CDR3 is TGTGCCTGGATTTCTGGGGGTTATATGAACACTGAAGCTTTCTTT. The V gene is TRBV30, the J gene TRBJ1-1, with a possible D match to TRBD1 (5 bases). The CDR3 is 15 amino acids. Germline CDR1 GTSNPN, CDR2 SVGIG (reference sequence). V lost 4 bases, J lost 0 bases, and 15 bases lay in between.

The V call is TRBV7-2, the J call TRBJ2-3; D is perhaps TRBD1 or TRBD2 (6 bases each). Trimming removed 1 base from V and 10 bases from J, with 15 bases in between. Germline V gene lookup returns CDR1 SGHTA and CDR2 FQGNSA. The CDR3 sequence is 14 residues long. CDR3 coding DNA: TGTGCCAGCAGCTTAGAAGGGGGGCTTGGAGCGCAGTATTTT. Residues: CASSLEGGLGAQYF.

This clone was found once. The CDR3 region is CASTDRGRADTQYF. The CDR3 DNA reads TGTGCCAGCACCGACAGGGGGCGCGCAGATACGCAGTATTTT. V and J are TRBV7-2 and TRBJ2-3; 10 bases map to TRBD1. Germline CDR1 SGHTA, CDR2 FQGNSA. V shed 7 bases, J shed 4 bases, and the junction held 5 bases outside the gene matches. The CDR3 consists of 14 residues.

The chain has TRBV29-1 and TRBJ1-1; 9 bases line up with TRBD1. This CDR3 has 14 residues. Germline CDR1 is SQVTM and CDR2 is ANQGSEA. V lost 5 bases and J lost 3; bases outside the gene matches: 7. The CDR3 bases are TGCAGCGTTCACCGGGACAGGGTTTACACTGAAGCTTTCTTT. Translated: CSVHRDRVYTEAFF.

The V gene is TRBV5-1, the J gene TRBJ1-1; D not certain. The CDR3 has 13 residues. From germline, CDR1 is SGHRS and CDR2 YFSETQ. The germline V and J ends were trimmed by 0 bases and 10 bases, with 13 bases remaining between them. Here the CDR3 reads CASSLAGRGVAFF. The CDR3 coding sequence is TGCGCCAGCAGCTTGGCCGGGAGAGGTGTAGCTTTCTTT. Variable domain in full (rest from reference TRBV5-1 and TRBJ1-1): KAGVTQTPRYLIKTRGQQVTLSCSPISGHRSVSWYQQTPGQGLQFLFEYFSETQRNKGNFPGRFSGRQFSNSRSEMNVSTLELGDSALYLCASSLAGRGVAFFGQGTRLTVV.

This chain links TRBV6-1 with TRBJ2-1; D gene ambiguous. CDR3 length: 13 amino acids. V lost 4 bases and J lost 12, with 16 bases in between. Per the germline V gene, CDR1 is MNHNS and CDR2 is SASEGT. CDR3 sequence (DNA): TGTGCCAGCAGTGGGCACGCGTCACAATGGCAGTTCTTC. Amino acid sequence: CASSGHASQWQFF.

The J gene is TRBJ2-3, the V gene TRBV19, with 11 bases aligning to TRBD1. The CDR3 is 14 residues long. Per germline, CDR1 LNHDA and CDR2 SQIVND (reference sequence). CDR3 in amino acids: CATRDRGKTDTQYF. For the CDR3, the DNA is TGTGCTACTCGGGACAGGGGGAAAACAGATACGCAGTATTTT. Supplemented by reference TRBV19 and TRBJ2-3, the full variable domain reads DGGITQSPKYLFRKEGQNVTLSCEQNLNHDAMYWYRQDPGQGLRLIYYSQIVNDFQKGDIAEGYSVSREKKESFPLTVTSAQKNPTAFYLCATRDRGKTDTQYFGPGTRLTVL.

V usage is TRBV2 and J usage is TRBJ1-1; 7 nucleotides line up with TRBD1. The germline V gene encodes CDR1 SNHLY and CDR2 FYNNEI. Trimming removed 5 bases from V and 1 base from J; junction bases left unmatched: 4. The CDR3 runs 14 residues. The CDR3: CASSPRTGNTEAFF. CDR3 nucleotides: TGTGCCAGCAGTCCCCGGACAGGGAACACTGAAGCTTTCTTT.

The genes are TRBV5-6 and TRBJ2-7, with TRBD1 matching 7 bases. V shed 1 base and J 6 bases; nucleotides not matched to a gene: 4. The CDR3 is made up of 13 amino acids. Germline-derived CDR1 and CDR2 are SGHDT and YYEEEE. CDR3 DNA: TGTGCCAGCAGCTTGCTTACAGGGGCCGAGCAGTACTTC. Its protein is CASSLLTGAEQYF.

This clone has more than one count but fewer than ten. The chain combines TRBV4-1 with TRBJ1-6; the match to TRBD1 covers 7 bases. The CDR3 runs 16 residues. CDR1 is MGHRA, CDR2 YSYEKL, per germline. The trim removed 1 base at V and 9 bases at J, leaving 9 bases unmatched. CDR3: CASSQGQGLSLSPLHF. In nucleotides, the CDR3 is TGCGCCAGCAGCCAAGGACAGGGTCTGAGCCTTTCACCCCTCCACTTT.

The rearrangement uses TRBV11-2 and TRBJ2-1, with 12 nucleotides matching TRBD2. This CDR3 spans 15 amino acids. The J segment lost 9 bases and the V segment lost 1 base, leaving 4 bases of the junction unmatched. Germline V lookup: CDR1 SGHAT, CDR2 FQNNGV. The CDR3 region has the DNA TGTGCCAGCAGCTTAGCTAGCGGGGGGGCCGGTGAGCAGTTCTTC. It encodes CASSLASGGAGEQFF. Supplemented by reference TRBV11-2 and TRBJ2-1, the full variable domain reads EAGVAQSPRYKIIEKRQSVAFWCNPISGHATLYWYQQILGQGPKLLIQFQNNGVVDDSQLPKDRFSAERLKGVDSTLKIQPAKLEDSAVYLCASSLASGGAGEQFFGPGTRLTVL.

The chain joins TRBV6-1 to TRBJ2-7, with 7 bases fitting TRBD1. CDR3 length equals 14 residues. The trim removed 2 bases at V and 4 bases at J, leaving 5 bases unmatched. The germline gives CDR1 MNHNS, CDR2 SASEGT. This CDR3 is CASSETGVVYEQYF. The CDR3 DNA is TGTGCCAGCAGTGAAACAGGGGTTGTGTACGAGCAGTACTTC.

The chain is built from TRBV28 and TRBJ2-7; weak D call: TRBD1 (6 bases). There are 11 residues in the CDR3. Per germline, CDR1 MDHEN and CDR2 SYDVKM. Trimming stripped 7 bases from V and 4 bases from J, with 8 bases between. DNA of the CDR3: TGTGCCAGCAATCAGGGGTACGAGCAGTACTTC. This codes for CASNQGYEQYF. Using reference TRBV28 and TRBJ2-7 for the parts outside the CDR3, the full variable domain is DVKVTQSSRYLVKRTGEKVFLECVQDMDHENMFWYRQDPGLGLRLIYFSYDVKMKEKGDIPEGYSVSREKKERFSLILESASTNQTSMYLCASNQGYEQYFGPGTRLTVT.